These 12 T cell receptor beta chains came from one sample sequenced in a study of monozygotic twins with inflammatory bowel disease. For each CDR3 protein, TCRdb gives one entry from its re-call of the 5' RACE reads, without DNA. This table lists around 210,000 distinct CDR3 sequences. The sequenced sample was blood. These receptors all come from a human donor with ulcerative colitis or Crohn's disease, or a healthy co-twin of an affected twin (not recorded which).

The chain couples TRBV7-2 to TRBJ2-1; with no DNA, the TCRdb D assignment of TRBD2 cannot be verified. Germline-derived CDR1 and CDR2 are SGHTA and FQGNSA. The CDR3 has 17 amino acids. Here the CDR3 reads CASSYRAGTSGYNEQFF.

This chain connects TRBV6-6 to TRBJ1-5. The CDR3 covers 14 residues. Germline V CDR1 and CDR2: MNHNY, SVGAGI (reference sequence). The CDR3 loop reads CASSSPNSNQPQHF.

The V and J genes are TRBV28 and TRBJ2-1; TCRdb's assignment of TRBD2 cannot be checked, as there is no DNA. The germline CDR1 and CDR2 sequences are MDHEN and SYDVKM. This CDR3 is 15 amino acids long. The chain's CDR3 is CASSGSGRAYNEQFF.

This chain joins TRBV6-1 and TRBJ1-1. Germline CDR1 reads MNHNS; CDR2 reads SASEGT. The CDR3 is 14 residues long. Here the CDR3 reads CASSLTDGNTEAFF.

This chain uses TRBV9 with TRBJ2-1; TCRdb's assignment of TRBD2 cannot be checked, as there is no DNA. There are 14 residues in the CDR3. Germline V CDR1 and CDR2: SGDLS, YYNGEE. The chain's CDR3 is CASSVGGLYNEQFF.

Here the CDR3 reads CATSPTGVSNQPQHF. The chain carries TRBV15 and TRBJ1-5; checking the TCRdb D call of TRBD1 is not possible without DNA. Germline values: CDR1 LNHNV, CDR2 YYDKDF (reference sequence). CDR3 size: 15 residues.

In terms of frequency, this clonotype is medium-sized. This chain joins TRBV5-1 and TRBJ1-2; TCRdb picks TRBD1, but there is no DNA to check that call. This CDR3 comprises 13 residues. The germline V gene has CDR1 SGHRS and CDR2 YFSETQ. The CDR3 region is CASSQGASYGYTF.

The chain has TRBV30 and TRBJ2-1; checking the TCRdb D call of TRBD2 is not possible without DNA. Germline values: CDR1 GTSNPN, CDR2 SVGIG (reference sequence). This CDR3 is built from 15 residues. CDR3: CAWTSGLGLYNEQFF.

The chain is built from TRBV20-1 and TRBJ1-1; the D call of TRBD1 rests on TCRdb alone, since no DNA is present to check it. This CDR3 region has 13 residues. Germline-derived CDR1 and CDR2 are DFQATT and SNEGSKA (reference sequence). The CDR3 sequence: CSAGVTGGPGAFF.

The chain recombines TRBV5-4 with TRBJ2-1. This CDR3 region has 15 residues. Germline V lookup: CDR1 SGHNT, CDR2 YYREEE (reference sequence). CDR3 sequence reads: CASSLALGPLNEQFF.

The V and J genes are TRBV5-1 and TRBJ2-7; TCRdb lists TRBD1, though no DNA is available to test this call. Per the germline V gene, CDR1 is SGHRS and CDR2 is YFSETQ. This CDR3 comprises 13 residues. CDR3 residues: CASSGQGNYEQYF.

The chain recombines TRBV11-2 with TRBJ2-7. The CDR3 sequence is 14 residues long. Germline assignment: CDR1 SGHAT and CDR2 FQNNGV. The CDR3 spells CASSYDQVTHEQYF. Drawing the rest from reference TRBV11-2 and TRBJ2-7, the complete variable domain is EAGVAQSPRYKIIEKRQSVAFWCNPISGHATLYWYQQILGQGPKLLIQFQNNGVVDDSQLPKDRFSAERLKGVDSTLKIQPAKLEDSAVYLCASSYDQVTHEQYFGPGTRLTVT.